Here is one TCR beta chain with its context. Its target is unknown. The RNA, roughly 0.45 to 1 ug, was put through reverse transcription using random hexamers. Amplification of TCR beta CDR3 used immunoSEQ multiplex PCR across 54 Vbeta and 13 Jbeta. TCRdb ran MiXCR on the immunoSEQ multiplex PCR reads and lists one entry per CDR3 protein. Among roughly 130,000 distinct CDR3 sequences listed, 90% to 95% were seen once. J gave up 3 bases and V 2 bases, and 3 bases lay outside the gene matches. CDR3 length: 16 amino acids. CDR1 is KGHSH and CDR2 is LQKENI in the germline V gene. TCR beta was sequenced from blood CD8+ and CD4+ T cells. This record belongs to a study of CD8 T cells in Susac syndrome. Study-wide points: Acknowledgment was made by the study that its TCR sequencing and HLA analysis involved a relatively small number of individuals.

The receptor was isolated from a human donor in good health. V and J are TRBV18 and TRBJ2-1; 11 nucleotides align to TRBD2. The sample taken for sequencing was CD4+ T cells from PBMCs. CDR3 bases: TGTGCCAGCTCACCAGTTGGGACTAGCGGCTACAATGAGCAGTTCTTC. Translation gives CASSPVGTSGYNEQFF.